The source of this T cell receptor beta chain is a study of early T cells in non-severe SARS-CoV-2 infection. Each cDNA molecule carried a unique molecular identifier. TCRdb itself ran the 5' RACE reads through MiXCR, one entry per CDR3 protein. The data hold about 64,000 distinct CDR3 sequences, with more than 15% observed a single time. This sequence was found in an adult who was a healthcare worker with PCR-confirmed SARS-CoV-2 infection or an uninfected control (not recorded which). Sequencing used whole blood, obtained at baseline.

In DNA form, the CDR3 reads TGCAGCGTTGTAACAGGGGATCAGCCCCAGCATTTT. It specifies CSVVTGDQPQHF. The chain is built from TRBV29-1 and TRBJ1-5; 7 nucleotides line up with TRBD1. Germline loops: CDR1 SQVTM, CDR2 ANQGSEA. The junction had 2 bases not matched to a gene; V was cut back by 4 bases and J by 5 bases. The CDR3 is 12 residues long.